This T cell receptor beta chain came from a study of cytomegalovirus exposure and HLA in healthy donors. Both 60 Vbeta primers and 13 Jbeta primers went into the PCR. Sequencing used immunoSEQ multiplex PCR; TCRdb keeps in-frame clones, though not all of them. The sample lists approximately 160,000 clones, roughly 78% occurring once. Broader study findings: Previous analysis showed most TCR beta V segments were productive about 87% or about 30% of the time.

Turning to this clone: Its antigen is undetermined.

Germline lookup yields CDR1 KGHSH and CDR2 LQKENI. The CDR3 length is 12 residues. V lost 5 bases, J lost 14 bases, and 18 bases lay in between. The chain employs TRBV18 and TRBJ1-2, with D possibly TRBD1 on 6 matching bases. Sequencing was performed on PBMCs. This clonotype was obtained from a woman in her forties or fifties in good health and CMV-seropositive. CDR3 coding DNA: TGTGCCAGCTCATCTAATCAGGGGTCCTCAACCTTC. It yields the protein CASSSNQGSSTF.